Listed here is a single T cell receptor (beta chain). Just one base apart from a much larger clone, this may be a read error. The data originate from a study of regulatory T cells in long-lasting Graves disease. As to time point: newly diagnosed GD, antithyroid drugs for less than 3 months. PBMCs provided the RNA from which the TCR library was made. As a group, patients came from one endocrinology department in Xi'an, China. Combining iRepertoire HTBI primers with Arm-PCR of CDR3 regions, the authors built TCR beta libraries. TCRdb ran MiXCR on the multiplex PCR reads and lists one entry per CDR3 protein. The sample holds 400,000 to 500,000 distinct CDR3 sequences, over 12% seen once. The CDR3 runs to 16 residues. Germline loops: CDR1 LNHDA, CDR2 SQIVND (reference sequence). Trimming removed 8 bases at V and 6 bases at J, with 24 bases between. The same data also went into a second study, on T cells in Graves' hyperthyroidism and ophthalmopathy. That publication notes: Most thyroid clonotypes expanded above 0.001 appeared in blood too.

The source material was peripheral blood mononuclear cells (PBMCs), sampled at new diagnosis, from a patient treated with antithyroid drugs. The chain has TRBV19 and TRBJ2-3, with D perhaps TRBD2 (7 bases). This TCR was sampled from a woman in her thirties or forties with Graves disease. The CDR3 reads CASEGGDAAVTDTQYF. The CDR3 DNA is TGTGCCAGTGAAGGGGGGGACGCTGCAGTAACGGATACGCAGTATTTT. The entire variable domain, with the rest obtained from reference TRBV19 and TRBJ2-3, is as follows: DGGITQSPKYLFRKEGQNVTLSCEQNLNHDAMYWYRQDPGQGLRLIYYSQIVNDFQKGDIAEGYSVSREKKESFPLTVTSAQKNPTAFYLCASEGGDAAVTDTQYFGPGTRLTVL.